Listed below are T cell receptor beta chains from one sample, sequenced in a study of vaccination and CD4 T cells after COVID-19. TCRdb processed the PCR reads anew with MiXCR; each CDR3 protein has one entry. The sample consists of some 11,000 distinct CDR3 sequences, 69% of them appearing once. Their cognate antigens are unknown. Material for sequencing was CD4+ T cells from blood, cultured in vitro. All receptors come from a human donor who had recovered from COVID-19. Each CDR3 is given with its conserved first and last residue. A D gene is named only where the DNA matches it firmly. Not all rows give a size; the values are once, few, many and, for expanded clones, a class.

abundance	j_gene	len	d_gene	v_gene	CDR3nt	CDR3aa
once	TRBJ2-2	15	TRBD1	TRBV7-8	TGTGCCAGCAGCTTAGGACAGGGGGCCACCGGGGAGCTGTTTTTT	CASSLGQGATGELFF
-	TRBJ2-1	13	-	TRBV27	TGTGCCAGCAGTTTACAAGGGGGGGCCTTACAGTTCTTC	CASSLQGGALQFF
-	TRBJ2-5	15	TRBD2	TRBV11-2	TGTGCCAGCAGGCACGGGGAGGGGTGGTCGGGGACCCAGTACTTC	CASRHGEGWSGTQYF
-	TRBJ1-1	15	-	TRBV5-4	TGTGCCAGCAGCTTGGGAGACAGGCCGAACACTGAAGCTTTCTTT	CASSLGDRPNTEAFF
-	TRBJ1-2	16	-	TRBV20-1	TGCAGTGCTTTAGCTCCGAGCAGGCTCCTTACCTATGGCTACACCTTC	CSALAPSRLLTYGYTF
-	TRBJ2-1	16	TRBD1	TRBV11-3	TGTGCCAGCAGCTTAGAGGTCCGGGCAGGGGGTCATGAGCAGTTCTTC	CASSLEVRAGGHEQFF
-	TRBJ2-1	16	TRBD2	TRBV19	TGTGCCAGTAGCCTGGGACTAGCGGGAGTTCGCAATGAGCAGTTCTTC	CASSLGLAGVRNEQFF
-	TRBJ1-2	13	-	TRBV7-2	TGTGCCAGCAGCCCGCTTAGTGGGTACGGCTACACCTTC	CASSPLSGYGYTF
-	TRBJ2-1	15	TRBD2	TRBV27	TGTGCCAGCAGTTTATCTGGGACTAGCGTACGGGTGCAGTTCTTC	CASSLSGTSVRVQFF
-	TRBJ1-2	12	-	TRBV20-1	TGCAGTGAGGTCCAGGCTGGCCATGGCTACACCTTC	CSEVQAGHGYTF